Following are 19 T cell receptor beta chains from one sample sequenced in a study of T cell changes during pregnancy in multiple sclerosis (dated by TCRdb to about 2019). Library generation was performed with the immunoSEQ multiplex PCR assay. The source is immuneACCESS, and TCRdb retained only in-frame sequences with V and J called. Part of the clones is not carried over; for the studies checked, unresolved V genes explain less than half of this, and the remainder is unexplained. For this sample the table gives 33,000 or so clones, of which 80% to 95% were detected only once. Of the sample, about 0.45% is held by the ten largest clones. The sequences come from CD4+ T cells from peripheral blood mononuclear cells, collected in the third trimester of pregnancy. Receptors were obtained from a female donor in good health, enrolled as a control in a pregnancy study.

The chain has TRBV29-1 and TRBJ2-5; 8 nucleotides line up with TRBD2. Trimming at V came to 3 bases and at J to 4 bases, leaving 13 bases not matched to a gene. Germline V gene sequence: CDR1 SQVTM, CDR2 ANQGSEA. The CDR3 consists of 16 residues. In DNA, the CDR3 is TGCAGCGTTGACATTACCGGGACTAGGGCCCGAGAGACCCAGTACTTC. Translation: CSVDITGTRARETQYF.

This chain links TRBV27 with TRBJ2-3, with 11 bases matching TRBD2. This CDR3 has 18 amino acids. Germline V lookup: CDR1 MNHEY, CDR2 SMNVEV (reference sequence). With V trimmed by 5 bases and J by 2 bases, 12 bases remained unmatched. This CDR3 reads CASSAHHLAGGYTDTQYF. DNA of the CDR3: TGTGCCAGCAGTGCCCATCATCTAGCGGGGGGATACACAGATACGCAGTATTTT.

This sequence joins TRBV28 and TRBJ1-2, with D possibly TRBD1 on 6 matching bases. The germline V gene encodes CDR1 MDHEN and CDR2 SYDVKM. This CDR3 region has 15 residues. Trimming took off 4 bases at V and 7 bases at J, with 19 bases between the two ends. The CDR3 nucleotides read TGTGCCAGCAGTTGGGGGGGGGCGGGATCTTCTGGCTACACCTTC. Protein sequence: CASSWGGAGSSGYTF.

This sequence joins TRBV6-5 and TRBJ2-7; TRBD1 matches at 9 bases. Germline trimming cut 5 bases from V and 3 bases from J; bases unmatched to any gene: 8. This CDR3 spans 15 amino acids. CDR1 is MNHEY, CDR2 SVGAGI, per germline. The CDR3 sequence is CASSGDRGVLYEQYF. DNA for the CDR3: TGTGCCAGCAGTGGAGACAGGGGGGTTCTCTACGAGCAGTACTTC.

This clone was recorded only once. The V gene is TRBV4-2, the J gene TRBJ2-5; 7 bases align to TRBD1. The CDR3 is made up of 16 amino acids. V was pared by 4 bases and J by 1 base, with 9 bases of the junction left unmatched. Per the germline V gene, CDR1 is LGHNA and CDR2 is YNFKEQ. DNA of the CDR3: TGTGCCAGCAGCCCGGGGACAGCCGGAGCCCAAGAGACCCAGTACTTC. Its translation is CASSPGTAGAQETQYF.

This chain joins TRBV7-2 and TRBJ1-1; D is possibly TRBD1 (5 bases). CDR3 length equals 16 residues. Germline V lookup: CDR1 SGHTA, CDR2 FQGNSA. Deletions cut 1 base from V and 0 bases from J, with 12 bases between. The CDR3 nucleotides read TGTGCCAGCAGCTTAGTTTCCAGGACATTGAACACTGAAGCTTTCTTT. Protein product: CASSLVSRTLNTEAFF.

The chain uses TRBV5-4 and TRBJ2-2, with 12 bases fitting TRBD1. CDR1 and CDR2 (germline): SGHNT, YYREEE (reference sequence). Trimming at V came to 4 bases and at J to 4 bases, leaving 5 bases not matched to a gene. This CDR3 comprises 16 residues. Here the CDR3 reads CASSPGTGGRTGELFF. The DNA for the CDR3 is TGTGCCAGCAGCCCCGGGACAGGGGGCCGCACCGGGGAGCTGTTTTTT.

A single count supports this clone. The genes are TRBV7-2 and TRBJ1-2; D perhaps matches TRBD1 (6 bases). The germline CDR1 and CDR2 sequences are SGHTA and FQGNSA. This CDR3 has 15 residues. Trimming stripped 1 base from V and 4 bases from J, with 13 bases between. CDR3 in DNA: TGTGCCAGCAGCTTAGGAAATACAGGGATCTATGGCTACACCTTC. This sequence encodes CASSLGNTGIYGYTF.

The chain uses TRBV7-9 and TRBJ1-2; D unclear. V was pared by 5 bases and J by 5 bases, with 12 bases between. The V gene's germline CDR1 is SEHNR and CDR2 FQNEAQ (reference sequence). This CDR3 is built from 13 residues. CDR3 sequence (DNA): TGTGCCAGCAGCCTTAGCGGGGTGTATGGCTACACCTTC. This gives the protein CASSLSGVYGYTF.

This clone was detected once. J is TRBJ2-1 and V is TRBV9; the D is unclear. This CDR3 contains 15 residues. Deletions cut 4 bases from V and 1 base from J, with 12 bases between. The V gene's germline CDR1 is SGDLS and CDR2 YYNGEE. This CDR3 is CASSSTVGSYNEQFF. The CDR3 nucleotides read TGTGCCAGCAGCAGTACAGTGGGTTCCTACAATGAGCAGTTCTTC.

The rearrangement uses TRBV18 and TRBJ2-1; 12 bases match TRBD2. The CDR3 extends over 21 amino acids. From germline, CDR1 is KGHSH and CDR2 LQKENI. V was pared by 3 bases and J by 0 bases, with 15 bases of the junction left unmatched. The CDR3: CASSPLAGLAGPRSSYNEQFF. CDR3 coding DNA: TGTGCCAGCTCACCCCTAGCGGGACTAGCGGGCCCAAGAAGCTCCTACAATGAGCAGTTCTTC.

The chain employs TRBV6-6 and TRBJ2-7; tentatively, D is TRBD1 (6 bases). The CDR3 is made up of 14 amino acids. The germline V gene has CDR1 MNHNY and CDR2 SVGAGI (reference sequence). Trimming removed 5 bases at V and 3 bases at J, with 14 bases between. For the CDR3, the DNA is TGTGCCAGCAGTATGGGACAAAAGAACTACGAGCAGTACTTC. Its protein is CASSMGQKNYEQYF.

The chain couples TRBV7-2 to TRBJ2-5, with D maybe TRBD2 (5 bases). Trimming stripped 5 bases from V and 5 bases from J, with 12 bases between. CDR3 size: 13 residues. The germline V gene encodes CDR1 SGHTA and CDR2 FQGNSA. The CDR3, as DNA: TGTGCCAGCAGCCGAGGGATTGTGGAGACCCAGTACTTC. Amino acids: CASSRGIVETQYF.

The sample holds a few counts of this clone. The CDR3 DNA reads as TGTGCCAGCAGCGATCGACAGGGTTCCACCGGGGAGCTGTTTTTT. This encodes CASSDRQGSTGELFF. The chain joins TRBV11-3 to TRBJ2-2; 7 bases map to TRBD1. Germline V gene lookup returns CDR1 SGHNT and CDR2 YENEEA. The CDR3 is 15 residues long. V lost 5 bases, J lost 4 bases, and 7 bases stayed unmatched.

The chain has TRBV9 and TRBJ2-3; 11 bases line up with TRBD2. Germline V lookup: CDR1 SGDLS, CDR2 YYNGEE. This CDR3 has 17 residues. Trimming took 2 bases from V and 4 from J; bases not matched to a gene: 9. The CDR3 coding sequence is TGTGCCAGCAGCGTGGGAATTAGCGGGGGGGCCCCAGATACGCAGTATTTT. The encoded protein is CASSVGISGGAPDTQYF.

The J gene is TRBJ2-5, the V gene TRBV28, with 9 bases lining up with TRBD1. The germline V gene has CDR1 MDHEN and CDR2 SYDVKM. The J segment lost 5 bases and the V segment lost 5 bases, leaving 21 bases of the junction unmatched. This CDR3 comprises 19 residues. The CDR3 here is CASSPLSDKQGASRETQYF. Here the CDR3 DNA reads TGTGCCAGCAGTCCGCTATCCGATAAACAGGGGGCGTCGCGGGAGACCCAGTACTTC.

This chain connects TRBV7-9 to TRBJ2-6; D not certain. The CDR3 consists of 15 residues. Germline values: CDR1 SEHNR, CDR2 FQNEAQ (reference sequence). The V end was cut by 2 bases, the J end by 2 bases, with 7 bases between. CDR3 nucleotides: TGTGCCAGCAGCTTATCAGATACTGGGGCCAACGTCCTGACTTTC. It codes for CASSLSDTGANVLTF.

V is TRBV9 and J is TRBJ2-7; 9 nucleotides line up with TRBD2. The CDR3 is 13 amino acids. In germline, CDR1 is SGDLS, CDR2 YYNGEE. V lost 0 bases to trimming and J lost 11 bases; unmatched junction nucleotides: 6. Written as DNA, the CDR3 is TGTGCCAGCAGCGTAGCTGCTAGCGGGGCCGAGTACTTC. It yields the protein CASSVAASGAEYF.

This chain links TRBV6-6 with TRBJ1-6, with 9 bases matching TRBD1. Germline lookup yields CDR1 MNHNY and CDR2 SVGAGI (reference sequence). Losses at the gene ends were 4 bases for V and 7 bases for J; bases not matched to a gene: 5. The CDR3 is made up of 15 amino acids. CDR3 in DNA: TGTGCCAGCAGTTTGAGGGGACAGGGCAATTCACCCCTCCACTTT. Its translation is CASSLRGQGNSPLHF.